This T cell receptor (beta chain) was retrieved from a study of CD8 T cells in Susac syndrome. Reverse transcription of roughly 0.5 to 1 ug RNA was performed with random hexamers. The method of amplification for TCR beta CDR3 was immunoSEQ multiplex PCR, covering 54 Vbeta and 13 Jbeta. A single record per CDR3 protein comes from TCRdb applying MiXCR to the immunoSEQ multiplex PCR reads. The table has 150,000 or so distinct CDR3 sequences, around 94% seen once. The CD8+ and CD4+ T cells were negatively isolated, with the TEMRA cells enriched by FACS. Sequencing used CD4+ T cells from PBMCs. The clonotype comes from a human donor with multiple sclerosis.

CDR3 nucleotide sequence: TGTGCCAGTAGTTCCTGGACAGCCTCGGACGCTGAAGCTTTCTTT. Protein product: CASSSWTASDAEAFF. V gene TRBV19 combines with J gene TRBJ1-1, with D tentatively TRBD1 (6 bases). V gave up 5 bases and J gave up 6 bases, with 19 bases separating them. This CDR3 comprises 15 residues. Germline CDR1 reads LNHDA; CDR2 reads SQIVND (reference sequence). The whole variable domain, remainder taken from reference TRBV19 and TRBJ1-1, is DGGITQSPKYLFRKEGQNVTLSCEQNLNHDAMYWYRQDPGQGLRLIYYSQIVNDFQKGDIAEGYSVSREKKESFPLTVTSAQKNPTAFYLCASSSWTASDAEAFFGQGTRLTVV.